A single TCR beta chain is shown here with its context. What antigen it recognizes has not been identified. The record has no base qualities; no much larger clone is one base away. These data originate in a study of blood T cell repertoires in COVID-19 (dated by TCRdb to 2018 to 2020). General notes on the study: Samples from collaborators originated in the United States, Italy and Spain and spanned both the acute and convalescent phases of COVID-19. The material from the prospective study consisted of cDNA or gDNA derived from T cells, B-cell-depleted T cells, or PBMCs. A de-identified subject ID, COVID-19 status, age in years and sex were almost always included in the sample metadata. The samples were drawn from two sources: the first 160 participants of the ongoing ImmuneRACE study, and 1,000 to 1,500 subjects contributed by 6 global collaborators. Subjects who had been exposed to COVID-19, were actively infected with it, or had recovered from it provided the deeply sampled blood TCRbeta repertoires that made up the dataset. HLA class I and class II types, where available, came from metadata supplied by the sample provider rather than from assay-based typing. The repertoires were released in a freely available public database intended as a resource for research on the immune response to SARS-CoV-2. Paper-wide results and their limitations: Clinical and demographic metadata were provided uncurated, with the amount varying by source and participant.

TCRbeta CDR3 regions were amplified from genomic DNA using the immunoSEQ Assay, a bias-controlled multiplex PCR. The source study handled its data this way. The number of nucleated cells in each sample was estimated by amplification of reference gene primers within the assay. To quantify the absolute abundance of each unique TCRbeta CDR3 rearrangement, sequence reads were collapsed and filtered. Productive Simpson clonality was computed per sample as the square root of Simpson's diversity index over productive rearrangements. The source is immuneACCESS, and TCRdb retained only in-frame sequences with V and J called. Part of the clones is not carried over; for the studies checked, unresolved V genes explain less than half of this, and the remainder is unexplained. The V and J calls and the clone size are those of that table, but D and trimming were determined from the DNA. The sample table shows about 250,000 clones, and around 86% are seen once. Roughly 1.6% of the sample is held by the ten biggest clonotypes.

In the prospective study, participants were about 18 to 95 years old, resided in 25 or so geographic areas of the United States, and were enrolled through a virtual design. To assign participants to cohorts, the prospective study relied on clinical history that participants themselves reported in a screening survey and a study questionnaire. Recovered participants in ImmuneRACE Cohort 3 were defined by two consecutive negative NP/OP PCR tests, clearance by a healthcare professional, or resolution of symptoms. Mobile phlebotomists in the prospective study collected whole blood, serum and a nasopharyngeal or oropharyngeal swab from every participant. Additional blood draws and questionnaires over an approximately 2-month period could optionally be provided by prospective study participants. Before DNA extraction, blood samples from the prospective study were shipped at room temperature or frozen.

The origin of this receptor is a woman aged 45-65 years who had recovered from COVID-19. The sequenced sample consisted of PBMCs or T cells enriched from blood (not recorded which).

The CDR3 amino acid sequence is: CASSFAGPGYEQYF. The DNA sequence reads TGTGCCAGCAGCTTTGCAGGCCCTGGATACGAGCAGTACTTC. The rearrangement joined TRBV11-2 to TRBJ2-7, with the D segment identity uncertain. From the germline V gene, CDR1 is SGHAT and CDR2 is FQNNGV. From its cysteine to its phenylalanine, the CDR3 spans 14 amino acids. The read is trimmed to its CDR3 DNA, 42 bases read in frame from base 1. The junction carries 13 bases between V and J, which are trimmed by 3 bases and 4 bases respectively.